A single TCR beta chain is shown here with its context. Its target is not known. The trim removed 4 bases at V and 5 bases at J, leaving 7 bases unmatched. The germline CDR1 and CDR2 sequences are SGHRS and YFSETQ. This CDR3 comprises 15 residues. With 60 Vbeta and 13 Jbeta primers, the PCR was carried out. Clones were read by immunoSEQ multiplex PCR, and TCRdb kept only the in-frame ones, dropping some. Of more than 85,000 clones listed, approximately 69% are singletons. These data come from a study of cytomegalovirus exposure and HLA in healthy donors. Study observations and caveats: A later analysis reportedly found that, within productive TCRs, an Asian-associated ancestry cluster had fewer N-insertions than the mean observed across the roughly 630 donors. The authors enumerated 150 to 200 TCR beta chains as linked to cytomegalovirus. Reports indicate that TCR beta sequences accurately predicted the HLA-A and HLA-B alleles of most subjects. After further analysis at a later stage, 16,951 TCR beta sequences were associated with HLA alleles at 0.05 false discovery rate.

The TCR originated in a man aged 25-40 years in good health and CMV-seronegative. What was sequenced was PBMCs. V usage is TRBV5-1 and J usage is TRBJ2-1, with 9 bases matching TRBD2. CDR3 amino acids: CASSGPSGVDNEQFF. In DNA, the CDR3 is TGCGCCAGCAGCGGACCTAGCGGGGTAGACAATGAGCAGTTCTTC.